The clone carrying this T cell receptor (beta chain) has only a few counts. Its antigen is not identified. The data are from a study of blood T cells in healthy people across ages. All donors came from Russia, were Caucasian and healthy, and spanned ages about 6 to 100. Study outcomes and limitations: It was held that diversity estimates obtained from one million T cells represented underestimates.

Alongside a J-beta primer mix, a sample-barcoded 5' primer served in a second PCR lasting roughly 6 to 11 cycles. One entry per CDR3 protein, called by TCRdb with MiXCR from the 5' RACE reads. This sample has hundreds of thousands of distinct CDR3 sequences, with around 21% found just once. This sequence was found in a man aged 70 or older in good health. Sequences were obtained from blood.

Here the CDR3 DNA reads TGTGCCAGCAGCCCAACAGGAGGGGGTCCCCTTAAAGAGACCCAGTACTTC. Its translation is CASSPTGGGPLKETQYF. The chain links TRBV5-6 to TRBJ2-5, with D perhaps being TRBD1 or TRBD2 (6 bases each). The CDR3 totals 17 residues. Per the germline V gene, CDR1 is SGHDT and CDR2 is YYEEEE. V was clipped by 4 bases and J by 3 bases, with 22 bases between them.